What follows are 15 T cell receptor beta chains derived from one specimen sequenced in a study of T cell responses to AZD1222 COVID-19 vaccine (dated by TCRdb to about 2021). The label giving this sample's time point can be read as: baseline before first vaccination. Receptor libraries were prepared by the immunoSEQ multiplex PCR assay. Here the immuneACCESS table is served through TCRdb, limited to in-frame sequences with V and J called. Missing clones are a known gap in these copies; in checked studies unresolved V genes cover under half, and the rest lacks a known reason. The sample records about 160,000 clones, about 90% of which are singletons. 1.9% of the sample belongs to the ten largest clones. The sequencing used peripheral blood, collected on day 0 of AZD1222 vaccination. The receptors stem from an adult in good health.

The chain employs TRBV10-3 and TRBJ2-2, with D maybe TRBD1 (5 bases). This CDR3 has 14 residues. V shed 8 bases and J shed 0 bases, with 10 bases lying between them. CDR1 is ENHRY, CDR2 SYGVKD, per germline. The CDR3 DNA reads as TGTGCCATCTATTCAGGGACGAACACCGGGGAGCTGTTTTTT. Translation: CAIYSGTNTGELFF.

V is TRBV12-3 or TRBV12-4 and J is TRBJ2-3, with D unclear. CDR3 length: 12 residues. Deletions cut 3 bases from V and 9 bases from J, with 10 bases between. For the CDR3, the DNA is TGTGCCAGCAGTTTGATGGGCACGACGCAGTATTTT. Translated: CASSLMGTTQYF.

The rearrangement links TRBV6-1 to TRBJ1-2; TRBD1 might be the D (6 bases). Germline CDR1 and CDR2: MNHNS and SASEGT. The germline V and J ends were trimmed by 2 bases and 4 bases, with 11 bases remaining between them. The CDR3 spans 14 residues. CDR3 region: CASSELTGAYGYTF. The CDR3 bases are TGTGCCAGCAGTGAACTGACAGGTGCCTATGGCTACACCTTC.

The chain links TRBV5-1 to TRBJ1-3; D is uncertain. The CDR3 is 13 residues long. Germline V lookup: CDR1 SGHRS, CDR2 YFSETQ. Deletions cut 0 bases from V and 4 bases from J, with 5 bases between. The CDR3: CASSLENGNTIYF. The CDR3 coding sequence is TGCGCCAGCAGCTTGGAGAACGGAAACACCATATATTTT.

This clone was observed a single time. This chain connects TRBV18 to TRBJ2-7, with a weak D call TRBD2 (6 bases). Looked up from germline, CDR1 is KGHSH and CDR2 is LQKENI. This CDR3 has 16 residues. V was trimmed by 3 bases and J by 0 bases, leaving 15 bases between them. CDR3 sequence: CASSPLPGGTSYEQYF. The CDR3 coding sequence is TGTGCCAGCTCACCCTTACCCGGGGGTACCTCCTACGAGCAGTACTTC.

The chain recombines TRBV28 with TRBJ1-6, with D possibly being TRBD1 (5 bases). The CDR3 is 13 amino acids. Germline loops: CDR1 MDHEN, CDR2 SYDVKM. The germline V and J ends were trimmed by 2 bases and 6 bases, with 5 bases remaining between them. CDR3 DNA sequence: TGTGCCAGCAGTTTAGGGACTAATTCACCCCTCCACTTT. Translated, it gives CASSLGTNSPLHF.

The chain uses TRBV4-1 and TRBJ1-1, with D possibly TRBD1 on 6 matching bases. The CDR3 runs 18 residues. CDR1 and CDR2 (germline): MGHRA, YSYEKL. The V end lost 3 bases, the J end lost 0 bases, and 20 bases lay between the germline ends. The CDR3 nucleotides read TGCGCCAGCAGCCAGATTCCAGGGGTCCCCCCGATGAACACTGAAGCTTTCTTT. Protein sequence: CASSQIPGVPPMNTEAFF.

This rearrangement joins TRBV6-4 to TRBJ1-6; D unresolved. Germline V gene lookup returns CDR1 MRHNA and CDR2 SNTAGT. The CDR3 covers 14 residues. Trimming cost V 6 bases and J 5 bases, with 11 bases left between them. The CDR3 sequence is CASRVSGNNSPLHF. The CDR3 bases are TGTGCCAGCAGAGTTTCGGGGAATAATTCACCCCTCCACTTT.

The chain recombines TRBV6-5 with TRBJ2-5, with D maybe TRBD2 (6 bases). Germline lookup yields CDR1 MNHEY and CDR2 SVGAGI. The V and J ends lost 9 bases and 3 bases respectively, with 14 bases between them. This CDR3 has 13 residues. Here the CDR3 reads CASSREWKETQYF. Written as DNA, the CDR3 is TGTGCCAGTTCACGGGAGTGGAAAGAGACCCAGTACTTC.

The chain links TRBV18 to TRBJ1-5; no definite D call. Trimming removed 2 bases at V and 1 base at J, with 6 bases between. Germline CDR1 KGHSH, CDR2 LQKENI. The CDR3 covers 14 residues. In DNA form, the CDR3 reads TGTGCCAGCTCACCAACAGTAAGCAATCAGCCCCAGCATTTT. This encodes CASSPTVSNQPQHF. The full variable domain, in which reference TRBV18 and TRBJ1-5 provide the parts outside the CDR3, is NAGVMQNPRHLVRRRGQEARLRCSPMKGHSHVYWYRQLPEEGLKFMVYLQKENIIDESGMPKERFSAEFPKEGPSILRIQQVVRGDSAAYFCASSPTVSNQPQHFGDGTRLSIL.

The chain carries TRBV4-3 and TRBJ1-2, with a tentative D call TRBD1 (5 bases). The germline CDR1 and CDR2 sequences are LGHNA and YSLEER. V was trimmed by 1 base and J by 6 bases, leaving 9 bases between them. CDR3 length: 13 residues. As DNA, the CDR3 is TGCGCCAGCAGCCAAGTCGTGGGGGATGGCTACACCTTC. This encodes CASSQVVGDGYTF.

V usage is TRBV10-3 and J usage is TRBJ1-1; D remains unclear. Per the germline V gene, CDR1 is ENHRY and CDR2 is SYGVKD. This CDR3 is 13 amino acids long. The V end lost 4 bases, the J end lost 1 base, and 7 bases lay between the germline ends. The CDR3: CAISVQQNTEAFF. The CDR3 region has the DNA TGTGCCATCAGTGTGCAGCAGAACACTGAAGCTTTCTTT.

The chain links TRBV5-8 to TRBJ2-2; D gene uncertain. CDR3 length equals 15 residues. Germline loops: CDR1 SGHTS, CDR2 YDEGEE. V was trimmed by 3 bases and J by 1 base, leaving 10 bases between them. CDR3 sequence reads: CASSSRALNTGELFF. In DNA, the CDR3 is TGTGCCAGCAGCTCCCGGGCCTTGAACACCGGGGAGCTGTTTTTT.

This chain uses TRBV6-2 or TRBV6-3 with TRBJ2-3; 7 positions agree with TRBD2. CDR3 size: 14 residues. J gave up 6 bases and V 6 bases, and 9 bases lay outside the gene matches. CDR1 is MNHEY, CDR2 SVGEGT, per germline. Written as DNA, the CDR3 is TGTGCCAGCAGCCAGGGTTGGGAGGGGGATACGCAGTATTTT. Its protein is CASSQGWEGDTQYF.

The V and J genes are TRBV28 and TRBJ2-1, with 11 bases matching TRBD2. The germline CDR1 and CDR2 sequences are MDHEN and SYDVKM. The CDR3 has 15 residues. V shed 3 bases and J 8 bases; nucleotides not matched to a gene: 6. CDR3 sequence: CASSFSSGGLDEQFF. In DNA, the CDR3 is TGTGCCAGCAGTTTCTCTAGCGGGGGGTTGGATGAGCAGTTCTTC.